The 9 T cell receptor beta chains below were found in one sample sequenced in a study of shared clonotypes between healthy human individuals. Sequencing was performed with immunoSEQ multiplex PCR; in TCRdb, only in-frame clones are kept and a portion is missing. The sample includes 2 million to 2.5 million clones, over 85% of them seen just once. Material for sequencing was naive CD4+ T cells from PBMCs. The subset denotes: CD45RA+ positively selected. These receptors were taken from a young man in good health. Some clones in this sample may be carry-over from other donors' samples.

The chain employs TRBV2 and TRBJ2-5; D could derive from TRBD1 or TRBD2 (6 bases each). Trimming shortened V by 11 bases and J by 4 bases, and 23 bases separated the two germline ends. Germline CDR1 and CDR2: SNHLY and FYNNEI. The CDR3 extends over 15 amino acids. CDR3 protein: CAGKEGGARRETQYF. The DNA of the CDR3 is TGTGCCGGCAAGGAGGGGGGCGCGAGGAGAGAGACCCAGTACTTC.

The CDR3 spells CASSVQGLSSGNTIYF. As DNA, the CDR3 is TGCGCCAGCAGCGTACAGGGGTTAAGCTCTGGAAACACCATATATTTT. The chain recombines TRBV5-1 with TRBJ1-3; 7 bases align to TRBD1. Germline loops: CDR1 SGHRS, CDR2 YFSETQ. Trimming at V came to 4 bases and at J to 0 bases, leaving 7 bases not matched to a gene. The CDR3 is 16 amino acids. The variable domain in full, with the rest retrieved from reference TRBV5-1 and TRBJ1-3, is KAGVTQTPRYLIKTRGQQVTLSCSPISGHRSVSWYQQTPGQGLQFLFEYFSETQRNKGNFPGRFSGRQFSNSRSEMNVSTLELGDSALYLCASSVQGLSSGNTIYFGEGSWLTVV.

The V call is TRBV7-9, the J call TRBJ2-5, with no clear D. CDR1 is SEHNR and CDR2 is FQNEAQ in the germline V gene (reference sequence). The CDR3 consists of 16 residues. V lost 6 bases and J lost 7, with 24 bases in between. This chain's CDR3 is CASRYYRADRSTTQYF. CDR3 in DNA: TGTGCCAGCAGATATTACCGGGCGGATCGATCCACGACCCAGTACTTC.

The CDR3 protein is CASSLYQGGGGYTF. In DNA form, the CDR3 reads TGTGCCAGCAGTTTATATCAGGGGGGAGGTGGCTACACCTTC. The chain employs TRBV27 and TRBJ1-2; the match to TRBD1 covers 7 bases. V gave up 1 base and J gave up 7 bases; unmatched junction bases: 6. The CDR3 sequence is 14 residues long. Looked up from germline, CDR1 is MNHEY and CDR2 is SMNVEV (reference sequence).

About this clone itself: This CDR3 is also generated by other DNA sequences in the sample. The chain links TRBV7-2 to TRBJ2-1; D remains unclear. Germline V CDR1 and CDR2: SGHTA, FQGNSA. This CDR3 has 16 residues. V was trimmed by 1 base and J by 1 base, leaving 11 bases between them. The CDR3 bases are TGTGCCAGCAGCTTAGTAGGTGGTTCTTCCTACAATGAGCAGTTCTTC. Protein: CASSLVGGSSYNEQFF. The full variable domain, with the rest looked up from reference TRBV7-2 and TRBJ2-1, is GAGVSQSPSNKVTEKGKDVELRCDPISGHTALYWYRQSLGQGLEFLIYFQGNSAPDKSGLPSDRFSAERTGGSVSTLTIQRTQQEDSAVYLCASSLVGGSSYNEQFFGPGTRLTVL.

The chain links TRBV7-9 to TRBJ2-5, with TRBD2 matching 11 bases. CDR1 and CDR2 (germline): SEHNR, FQNEAQ (reference sequence). With 5 bases clipped from V and 5 bases from J, the junction kept 10 bases outside the gene matches. The CDR3 consists of 16 residues. This CDR3 is CASSTRLAGRGETQYF. CDR3 DNA: TGTGCCAGCAGCACCCGACTAGCGGGAAGGGGGGAGACCCAGTACTTC.

V gene TRBV13 combines with J gene TRBJ2-2, with TRBD2 matching over 8 bases. The CDR3 is made up of 17 amino acids. V gave up 3 bases and J gave up 3 bases; unmatched junction bases: 9. Germline loops: CDR1 PRHDT, CDR2 FYEKMQ (reference sequence). CDR3 residues: CASSFHRGRLDTGELFF. The CDR3 DNA reads as TGTGCCAGCAGCTTCCACCGCGGGAGGTTGGACACCGGGGAGCTGTTTTTT.

V usage is TRBV6-5 and J usage is TRBJ1-1; 7 bases are shared with TRBD1. The CDR3 sequence is 14 residues long. Germline CDR1 and CDR2: MNHEY and SVGAGI. V trimming: 0 bases; J trimming: 12 bases; junction bases outside the gene matches: 10. The CDR3 coding sequence is TGTGCCAGCAGTTACTCGAGGGGGCAGGCCGAACCTTTCTTT. This translates into CASSYSRGQAEPFF.

The chain couples TRBV5-6 to TRBJ2-7, with 7 bases lining up with TRBD1. The germline V gene has CDR1 SGHDT and CDR2 YYEEEE. CDR3 length: 15 residues. After removal of 2 bases from V and 9 bases from J, the junction contained 14 bases not matched to a gene. CDR3 residues: CASSFIGTGANGQYF. The DNA for the CDR3 is TGTGCCAGCAGCTTTATTGGTACAGGGGCGAATGGGCAGTACTTC. The whole variable domain, filled in from reference TRBV5-6 and TRBJ2-7, reads DAGVTQSPTHLIKTRGQQVTLRCSPKSGHDTVSWYQQALGQGPQFIFQYYEEEERQRGNFPDRFSGHQFPNYSSELNVNALLLGDSALYLCASSFIGTGANGQYFGPGTRLTVT.